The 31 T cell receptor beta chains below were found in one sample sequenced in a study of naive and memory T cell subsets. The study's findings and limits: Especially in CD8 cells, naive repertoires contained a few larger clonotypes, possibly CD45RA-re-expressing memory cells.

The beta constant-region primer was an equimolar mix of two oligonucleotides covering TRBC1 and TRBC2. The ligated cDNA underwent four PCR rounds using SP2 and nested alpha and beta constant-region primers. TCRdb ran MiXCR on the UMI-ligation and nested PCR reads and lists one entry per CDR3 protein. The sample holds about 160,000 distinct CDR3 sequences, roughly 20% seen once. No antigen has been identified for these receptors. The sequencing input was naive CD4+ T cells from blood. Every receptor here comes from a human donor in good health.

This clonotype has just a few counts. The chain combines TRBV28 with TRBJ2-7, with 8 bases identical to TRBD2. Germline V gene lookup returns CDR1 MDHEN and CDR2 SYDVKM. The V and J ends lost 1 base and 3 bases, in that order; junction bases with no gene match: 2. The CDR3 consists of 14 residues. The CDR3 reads CASSLFREGYEQYF. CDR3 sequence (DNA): TGTGCCAGCAGTTTATTTCGGGAGGGCTACGAGCAGTACTTC.

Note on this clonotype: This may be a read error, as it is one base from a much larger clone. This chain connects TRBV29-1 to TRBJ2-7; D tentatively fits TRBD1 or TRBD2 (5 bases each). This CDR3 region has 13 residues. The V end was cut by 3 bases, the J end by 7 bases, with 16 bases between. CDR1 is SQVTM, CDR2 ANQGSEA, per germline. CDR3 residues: CSVEGTSKGEQYF. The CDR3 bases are TGCAGCGTTGAGGGGACCTCGAAAGGAGAGCAGTACTTC.

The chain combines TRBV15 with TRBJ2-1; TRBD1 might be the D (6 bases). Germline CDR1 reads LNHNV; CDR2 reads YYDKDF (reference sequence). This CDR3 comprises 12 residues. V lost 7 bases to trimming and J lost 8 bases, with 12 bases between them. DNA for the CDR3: TGTGCCACCAATTTTGGGGGCGATGAGCAGTTCTTC. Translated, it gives CATNFGGDEQFF.

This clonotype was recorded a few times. The CDR3 sequence is CASSPLADHYEQYF. The CDR3 region has the DNA TGTGCCAGCAGTCCACTAGCGGATCACTACGAGCAGTACTTC. This chain links TRBV6-2 or TRBV6-3 with TRBJ2-7; TRBD2 aligns across 8 bases. Germline V gene sequence: CDR1 MNHEY, CDR2 SVGEGT. The CDR3 runs 14 residues. J gave up 3 bases and V 5 bases, and 6 bases lay outside the gene matches.

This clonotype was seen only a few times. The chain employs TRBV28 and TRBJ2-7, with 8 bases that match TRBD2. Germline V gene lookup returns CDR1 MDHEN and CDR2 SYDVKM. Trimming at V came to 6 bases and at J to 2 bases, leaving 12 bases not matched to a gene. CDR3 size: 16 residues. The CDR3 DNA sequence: TGTGCCAGCAGCAGACTAGCGCCGACGGACCCCTACGAGCAGTACTTC. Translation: CASSRLAPTDPYEQYF.

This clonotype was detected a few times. The CDR3 nucleotides read TGTGCCAGCAGTTTCAGGCACACTGAAGCTTTCTTT. It is translated as CASSFRHTEAFF. V usage is TRBV28 and J usage is TRBJ1-1; D is unresolved. The CDR3 extends over 12 amino acids. Germline V gene lookup returns CDR1 MDHEN and CDR2 SYDVKM. Between the trimmed V and J ends, which lost 3 bases and 3 bases, there was a span of 5 bases.

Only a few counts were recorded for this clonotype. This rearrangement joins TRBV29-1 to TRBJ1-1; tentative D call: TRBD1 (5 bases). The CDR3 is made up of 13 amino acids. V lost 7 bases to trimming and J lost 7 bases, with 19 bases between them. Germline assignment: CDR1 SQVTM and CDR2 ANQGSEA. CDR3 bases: TGCAGCGGAACCATAAGCCGGGGGGGTGAAGCTTTCTTT. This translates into CSGTISRGGEAFF.

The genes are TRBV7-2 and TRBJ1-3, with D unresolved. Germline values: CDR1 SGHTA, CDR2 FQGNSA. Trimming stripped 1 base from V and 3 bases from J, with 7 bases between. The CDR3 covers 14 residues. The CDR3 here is CASSLGGVGNTIYF. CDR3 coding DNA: TGTGCCAGCAGCTTAGGTGGGGTTGGAAACACCATATATTTT.

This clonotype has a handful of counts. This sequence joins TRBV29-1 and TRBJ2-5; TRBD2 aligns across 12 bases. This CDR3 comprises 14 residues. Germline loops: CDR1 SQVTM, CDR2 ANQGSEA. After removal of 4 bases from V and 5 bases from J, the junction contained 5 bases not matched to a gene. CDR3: CSVVTSGSPETQYF. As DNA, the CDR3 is TGCAGCGTTGTGACTAGCGGGAGCCCCGAGACCCAGTACTTC.

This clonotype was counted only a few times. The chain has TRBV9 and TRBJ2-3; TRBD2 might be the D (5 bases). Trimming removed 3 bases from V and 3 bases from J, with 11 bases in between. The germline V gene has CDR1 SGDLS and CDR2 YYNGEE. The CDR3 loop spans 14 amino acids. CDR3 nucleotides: TGTGCCAGCAGCGCCTACACTAGTACAGATACGCAGTATTTT. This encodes CASSAYTSTDTQYF.

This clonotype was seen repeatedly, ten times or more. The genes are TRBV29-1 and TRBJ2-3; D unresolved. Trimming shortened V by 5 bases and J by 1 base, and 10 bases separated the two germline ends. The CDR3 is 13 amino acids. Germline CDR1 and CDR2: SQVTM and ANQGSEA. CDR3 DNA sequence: TGCAGCGTTCCTTGGGCAGGCACAGATACGCAGTATTTT. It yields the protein CSVPWAGTDTQYF.

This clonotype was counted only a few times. In DNA form, the CDR3 reads TGTGCCAGCAGTCAAACCGGGGGAGAGACCCAGTACTTC. Amino acids: CASSQTGGETQYF. The chain couples TRBV12-3 or TRBV12-4 to TRBJ2-5; weak D call: TRBD2 (6 bases). V was clipped by 5 bases and J by 4 bases, with 11 bases between them. The CDR3 sequence is 13 residues long.

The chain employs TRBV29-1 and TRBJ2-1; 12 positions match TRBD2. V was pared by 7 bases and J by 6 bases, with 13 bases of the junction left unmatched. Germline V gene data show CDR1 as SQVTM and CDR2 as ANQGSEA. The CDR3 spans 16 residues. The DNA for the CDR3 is TGCAGCGCTGGGGGGACTAGCGGGTCCGGGTCCAATGAGCAGTTCTTC. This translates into CSAGGTSGSGSNEQFF.

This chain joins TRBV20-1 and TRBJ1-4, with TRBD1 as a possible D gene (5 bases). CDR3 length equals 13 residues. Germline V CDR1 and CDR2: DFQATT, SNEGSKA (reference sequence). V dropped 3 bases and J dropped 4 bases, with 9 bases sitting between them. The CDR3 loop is CSASRQINEKLFF. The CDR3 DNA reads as TGCAGTGCTAGTCGACAGATTAATGAAAAACTGTTTTTT.

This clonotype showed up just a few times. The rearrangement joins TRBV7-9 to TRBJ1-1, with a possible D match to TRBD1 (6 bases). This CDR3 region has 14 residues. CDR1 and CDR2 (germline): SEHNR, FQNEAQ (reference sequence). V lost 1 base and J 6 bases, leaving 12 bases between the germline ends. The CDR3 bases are TGTGCCAGCAGCTTAGGAGGGGGACGGCCTGAAGCTTTCTTT. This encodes CASSLGGGRPEAFF.

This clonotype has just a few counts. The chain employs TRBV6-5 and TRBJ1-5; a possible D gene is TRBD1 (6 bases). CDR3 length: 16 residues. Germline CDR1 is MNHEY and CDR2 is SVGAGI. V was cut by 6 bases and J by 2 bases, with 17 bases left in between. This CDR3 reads CASSETQGVGNQPQHF. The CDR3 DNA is TGTGCCAGCAGCGAAACACAGGGAGTGGGCAATCAGCCCCAGCATTTT.

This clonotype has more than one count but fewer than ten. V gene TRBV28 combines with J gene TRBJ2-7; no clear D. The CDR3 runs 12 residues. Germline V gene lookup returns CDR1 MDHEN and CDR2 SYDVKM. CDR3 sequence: CASGLNVYEQYF. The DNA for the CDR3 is TGTGCGTCCGGGCTCAACGTTTACGAGCAGTACTTC.

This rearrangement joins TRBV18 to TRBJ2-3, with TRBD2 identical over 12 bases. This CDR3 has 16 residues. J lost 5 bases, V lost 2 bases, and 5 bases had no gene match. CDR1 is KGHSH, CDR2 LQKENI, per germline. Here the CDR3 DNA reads TGTGCCAGCTCACCAAAAGGACTAGCGGGAATAGATACGCAGTATTTT. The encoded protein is CASSPKGLAGIDTQYF.

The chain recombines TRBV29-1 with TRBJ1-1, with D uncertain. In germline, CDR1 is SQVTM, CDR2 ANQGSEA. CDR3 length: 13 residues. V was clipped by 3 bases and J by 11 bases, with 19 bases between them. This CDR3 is CSVDVGGRVGAFF. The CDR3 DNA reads TGCAGCGTTGATGTTGGCGGAAGAGTTGGGGCTTTCTTT.

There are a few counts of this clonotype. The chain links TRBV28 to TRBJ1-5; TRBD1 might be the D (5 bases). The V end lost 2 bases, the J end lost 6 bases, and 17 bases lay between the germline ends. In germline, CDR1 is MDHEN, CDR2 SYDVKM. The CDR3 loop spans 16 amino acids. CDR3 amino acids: CASSLGGRGVGQPQHF. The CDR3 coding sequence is TGTGCCAGCAGTTTAGGTGGAAGGGGTGTCGGTCAGCCCCAGCATTTT. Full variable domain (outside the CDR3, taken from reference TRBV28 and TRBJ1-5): DVKVTQSSRYLVKRTGEKVFLECVQDMDHENMFWYRQDPGLGLRLIYFSYDVKMKEKGDIPEGYSVSREKKERFSLILESASTNQTSMYLCASSLGGRGVGQPQHFGDGTRLSIL.

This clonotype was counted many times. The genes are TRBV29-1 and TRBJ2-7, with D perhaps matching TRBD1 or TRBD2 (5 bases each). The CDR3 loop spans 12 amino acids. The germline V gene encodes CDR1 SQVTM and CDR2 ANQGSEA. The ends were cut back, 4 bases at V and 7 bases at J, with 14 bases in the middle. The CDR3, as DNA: TGCAGCGTTGGGGGGTCAAATTGGGAGCAGTACTTC. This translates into CSVGGSNWEQYF.

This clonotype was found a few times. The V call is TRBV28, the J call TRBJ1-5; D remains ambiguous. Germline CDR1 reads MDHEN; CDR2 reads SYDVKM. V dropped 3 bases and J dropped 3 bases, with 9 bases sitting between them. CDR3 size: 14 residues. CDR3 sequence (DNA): TGTGCCAGCAGTTTGGGGAATGCCAATCAGCCCCAGCATTTT. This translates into CASSLGNANQPQHF.

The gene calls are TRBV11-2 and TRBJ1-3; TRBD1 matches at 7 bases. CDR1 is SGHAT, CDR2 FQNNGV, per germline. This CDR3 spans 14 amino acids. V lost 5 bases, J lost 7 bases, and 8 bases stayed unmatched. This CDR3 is CASSPGTATNTIYF. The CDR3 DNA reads TGTGCCAGCAGCCCGGGGACAGCCACTAACACCATATATTTT.

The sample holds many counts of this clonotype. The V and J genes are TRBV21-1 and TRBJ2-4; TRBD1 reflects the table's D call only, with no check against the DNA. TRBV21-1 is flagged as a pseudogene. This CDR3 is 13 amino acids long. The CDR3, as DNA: TGTGCCAGCAGCAAAGTACAGGGCTGCATTCAGTACTTC. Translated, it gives CASSKVQGCIQYF.

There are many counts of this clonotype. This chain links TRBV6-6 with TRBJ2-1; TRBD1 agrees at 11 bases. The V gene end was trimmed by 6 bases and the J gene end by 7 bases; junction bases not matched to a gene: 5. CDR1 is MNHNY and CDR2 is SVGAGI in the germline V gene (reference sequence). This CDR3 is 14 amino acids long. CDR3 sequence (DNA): TGTGCCAGCAGGGACAGGGGGCTTGTGAATGAGCAGTTCTTC. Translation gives CASRDRGLVNEQFF.

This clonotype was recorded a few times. As DNA, the CDR3 is TGTGCCAGCAGCCAAGATCCCGTCCTAGCGGGGGCGGGCGAGCAGTACTTC. It yields the protein CASSQDPVLAGAGEQYF. The chain uses TRBV14 and TRBJ2-7; 10 positions agree with TRBD2. The CDR3 loop spans 17 amino acids. J gave up 6 bases and V 0 bases, and 11 bases lay outside the gene matches. Per germline, CDR1 SGHDN and CDR2 FVKESK.

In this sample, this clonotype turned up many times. CDR3 nucleotide sequence: TGTGCCAGCAGCTTATACGACTCGGCAGATACGCAGTATTTT. This gives the protein CASSLYDSADTQYF. The chain links TRBV7-8 to TRBJ2-3; D remains ambiguous. The V end lost 2 bases, the J end lost 4 bases, and 10 bases lay between the germline ends. Per the germline V gene, CDR1 is SGHVS and CDR2 is FQNEAQ. This CDR3 has 14 residues.

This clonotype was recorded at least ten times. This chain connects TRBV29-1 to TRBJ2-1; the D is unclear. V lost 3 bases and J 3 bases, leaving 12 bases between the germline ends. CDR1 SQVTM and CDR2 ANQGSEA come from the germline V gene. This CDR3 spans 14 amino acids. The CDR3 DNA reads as TGCAGCGTTGATTTGTATACTCGCTACAATGAGCAGTTCTTC. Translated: CSVDLYTRYNEQFF.

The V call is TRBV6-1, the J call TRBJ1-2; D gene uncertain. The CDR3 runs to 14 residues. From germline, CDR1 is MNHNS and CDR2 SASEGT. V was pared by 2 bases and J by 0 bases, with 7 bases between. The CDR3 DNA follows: TGTGCCAGCAGTGAACAGACCACTAACTATGGCTACACCTTC. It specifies CASSEQTTNYGYTF.

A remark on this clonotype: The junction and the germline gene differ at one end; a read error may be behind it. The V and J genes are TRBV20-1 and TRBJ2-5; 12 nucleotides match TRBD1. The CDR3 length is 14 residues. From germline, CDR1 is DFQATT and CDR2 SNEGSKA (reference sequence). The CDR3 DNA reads TGCGGTGCTCAGAGGGGACAGGGGGCTTGGACCCAGTACTTC. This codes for CGAQRGQGAWTQYF.

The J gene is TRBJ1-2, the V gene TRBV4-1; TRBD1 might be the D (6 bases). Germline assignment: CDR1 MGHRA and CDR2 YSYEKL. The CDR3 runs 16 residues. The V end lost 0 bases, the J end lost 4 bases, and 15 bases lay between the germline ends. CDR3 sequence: CASSQDPSQGSYGYTF. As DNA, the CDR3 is TGCGCCAGCAGCCAAGATCCAAGCCAGGGGAGCTATGGCTACACCTTC.